One and the same sample provided the 16 T cell receptor beta chains below, sequenced in a study of blood T cell repertoires in COVID-19. This table comes from immunoSEQ multiplex PCR, and its TCRdb copy is limited to in-frame clones, with some not included. The data hold 45,000 to 50,000 clones, with approximately 86% observed a single time. Sequenced material: peripheral blood. All receptors derive from a man aged 80 or over in a cohort sampled during active COVID-19.

The genes are TRBV5-1 and TRBJ2-5; tentative D call: TRBD1 (6 bases). Germline-derived CDR1 and CDR2 are SGHRS and YFSETQ. The CDR3 runs 15 residues. Trimming stripped 0 bases from V and 1 base from J, with 10 bases between. The DNA of the CDR3 is TGCGCCAGCAGCTTGGAACAGGGCAGCCAAGAGACCCAGTACTTC. This translates into CASSLEQGSQETQYF.

This chain joins TRBV4-1 and TRBJ2-3; TRBD2 aligns across 9 bases. Germline V lookup: CDR1 MGHRA, CDR2 YSYEKL. The trim removed 8 bases at V and 5 bases at J, leaving 5 bases unmatched. This CDR3 contains 13 residues. For the CDR3, the DNA is TGCGCCAGCGGCTTACTAGCGGGAGATACGCAGTATTTT. As protein: CASGLLAGDTQYF.

This clone was observed once. The V gene is TRBV4-1, the J gene TRBJ2-1, with D perhaps matching TRBD1 (6 bases). This CDR3 has 13 residues. V lost 0 bases to trimming and J lost 15 bases, with 15 bases between them. Germline loops: CDR1 MGHRA, CDR2 YSYEKL. CDR3 amino acids: CASSQENRGRGFF. The DNA for the CDR3 is TGCGCCAGCAGCCAAGAAAACCGGGGCAGGGGGTTCTTC.

The chain combines TRBV2 with TRBJ2-5, with TRBD1 as a possible D gene (6 bases). V lost 3 bases and J lost 8, with 7 bases in between. The germline V gene encodes CDR1 SNHLY and CDR2 FYNNEI. The CDR3 is 11 amino acids. CDR3: CASSEDRTQYF. The CDR3 DNA follows: TGTGCCAGCAGTGAGGACAGAACCCAGTACTTC. The entire variable domain, with the rest obtained from reference TRBV2 and TRBJ2-5, is as follows: EPEVTQTPSHQVTQMGQEVILRCVPISNHLYFYWYRQILGQKVEFLVSFYNNEISEKSEIFDDQFSVERPDGSNFTLKIRSTKLEDSAMYFCASSEDRTQYFGPGTRLLVL.

V gene TRBV19 combines with J gene TRBJ2-7; maybe TRBD2 (6 bases). This CDR3 is built from 15 residues. Trimming pared 7 bases from V and 4 bases from J, leaving 20 bases between. Germline loops: CDR1 LNHDA, CDR2 SQIVND (reference sequence). DNA of the CDR3: TGTGCCAGTAAACGTCGAGGGGAGGCGGCGTACGAGCAGTACTTC. As protein: CASKRRGEAAYEQYF.

The chain carries TRBV11-2 and TRBJ1-1; no clear D. This CDR3 comprises 16 residues. V was trimmed by 1 base and J by 0 bases, leaving 12 bases between them. Germline CDR1 is SGHAT and CDR2 is FQNNGV. This CDR3 is CASSLGLGRMNTEAFF. The CDR3 bases are TGTGCCAGCAGCTTAGGGCTTGGCAGGATGAACACTGAAGCTTTCTTT.

This sequence joins TRBV15 and TRBJ1-5, with D maybe TRBD1 (5 bases). The CDR3 totals 17 residues. The germline V and J ends were trimmed by 1 base and 2 bases, with 15 bases remaining between them. Per germline, CDR1 LNHNV and CDR2 YYDKDF (reference sequence). The CDR3 sequence: CATSRGRRGSGNQPQHF. Written as DNA, the CDR3 is TGTGCCACCAGCAGAGGGAGAAGGGGCTCAGGCAATCAGCCCCAGCATTTT.

This chain uses TRBV29-1 with TRBJ2-7; D may be TRBD1 (8 bases). Germline V CDR1 and CDR2: SQVTM, ANQGSEA. CDR3 length: 13 amino acids. V lost 6 bases to trimming and J lost 1 base, with 13 bases between them. Written as DNA, the CDR3 is TGCAGCGTGTCACAGGGGGGGTCCTACGAGCAGTACTTC. Amino acids: CSVSQGGSYEQYF.

The CDR3 is CASSLLAGGTGELFF. In nucleotides, the CDR3 is TGCGCCAGCAGCTTACTAGCGGGAGGTACCGGGGAGCTGTTTTTT. J is TRBJ2-2 and V is TRBV5-1, with 12 bases identical to TRBD2. With 2 bases clipped from V and 5 bases from J, the junction kept 1 base outside the gene matches. This CDR3 is built from 15 residues. The germline CDR1 and CDR2 sequences are SGHRS and YFSETQ.

The genes are TRBV5-1 and TRBJ2-7; 7 bases match TRBD1. V lost 4 bases and J lost 1; bases outside the gene matches: 8. Germline CDR1 reads SGHRS; CDR2 reads YFSETQ. The CDR3 has 15 amino acids. The CDR3, as DNA: TGCGCCAGCAGCGGTCGGGACAGTTGGTCCTACGAGCAGTACTTC. Residues: CASSGRDSWSYEQYF.

The chain recombines TRBV6-5 with TRBJ2-7; TRBD1 is a possible D gene (6 bases). V was pared by 4 bases and J by 2 bases, with 12 bases between. The CDR3 totals 14 residues. Germline values: CDR1 MNHEY, CDR2 SVGAGI. The CDR3 loop is CASSSRDKAYEQYF. CDR3 bases: TGTGCCAGCAGTTCCCGGGACAAAGCCTACGAGCAGTACTTC.

The chain links TRBV19 to TRBJ2-3; TRBD2 is a possible D gene (6 bases). CDR1 is LNHDA and CDR2 is SQIVND in the germline V gene (reference sequence). V lost 3 bases and J lost 0, with 10 bases in between. The CDR3 loop spans 15 amino acids. The CDR3 DNA reads as TGTGCCAGTAGTATCACCAGCGGGAGCACAGATACGCAGTATTTT. Protein: CASSITSGSTDTQYF.

The sample holds a few counts of this clone. The chain employs TRBV30 and TRBJ1-6; 10 bases are a match to TRBD1. CDR3 length: 12 amino acids. CDR1 and CDR2 from the germline V gene are GTSNPN and SVGIG (reference sequence). The ends lost 3 bases at V and 12 bases at J; junction bases unmatched: 2. CDR3 residues: CAWRRTGGPLHF. CDR3 coding DNA: TGTGCCTGGAGGAGGACAGGGGGACCCCTCCACTTT.

The chain employs TRBV28 and TRBJ1-2; no clear D gene. Trimming stripped 7 bases from V and 4 bases from J, with 13 bases between. The germline V gene has CDR1 MDHEN and CDR2 SYDVKM. The CDR3 contains 13 residues. The CDR3 region has the DNA TGTGCCAGCACCCGACCAGGCTTCTATGGCTACACCTTC. Encoded protein: CASTRPGFYGYTF.

The gene calls are TRBV9 and TRBJ2-7; weak D call: TRBD2 (6 bases). The CDR3 contains 16 residues. V was trimmed by 2 bases and J by 0 bases, leaving 15 bases between them. CDR1 and CDR2 from the germline V gene are SGDLS and YYNGEE. CDR3 nucleotide sequence: TGTGCCAGCAGCGTCAGCCGGGACTCCGACTCCTACGAGCAGTACTTC. Amino acids: CASSVSRDSDSYEQYF.

The chain uses TRBV6-1 and TRBJ1-5; tentatively, D is TRBD1 (5 bases). CDR3 size: 15 residues. Germline loops: CDR1 MNHNS, CDR2 SASEGT. Deletions cut 2 bases from V and 6 bases from J, with 14 bases between. The CDR3 DNA follows: TGTGCCAGCAGTGAATCCATCCCTGGGGCTCAGCCCCAGCATTTT. The encoded protein is CASSESIPGAQPQHF.